This T cell receptor (beta chain) was recovered during a study of cytomegalovirus exposure and HLA in healthy donors. The wider study: Out of 398 genotyped donors, about 80% belonged to the Caucasian-associated ancestry cluster. Study-level results: Accurate HLA-A and HLA-B prediction from TCR beta sequences was reported for most subjects. Investigators reported approximately 150 TCR beta chains as tied to cytomegalovirus.

In the case of this clone: As yet, its antigen is unknown.

The CDR3 covers 15 residues. V was clipped by 2 bases and J by 0 bases, with 7 bases between them. Germline loops: CDR1 SGHTA, CDR2 FQGTGA. Use of 60 Vbeta and 13 Jbeta primers characterized the PCR. Assay used: immunoSEQ multiplex PCR; TCRdb lists only in-frame clones, some missing. The sample shows 25,000 to 40,000 clones, and roughly 3.3% sits with its ten largest clones. Material for sequencing was PBMCs. The chain couples TRBV7-3 to TRBJ2-2; no reliable D call. This sequence originates from a man aged 35 to 55 in good health and CMV-seronegative. DNA for the CDR3: TGTGCCAGCAGCTTAGAGGCCACGAACACCGGGGAGCTGTTTTTT. Its protein is CASSLEATNTGELFF.